The clone carrying this T cell receptor (beta chain) showed up just a few times. What it binds is unknown. Every cDNA TCR molecule received its own unique molecular identifier. Each CDR3 protein is one row after TCRdb ran MiXCR on the 5' RACE reads. The sample includes approximately 39,000 distinct CDR3 sequences, under 7% of them seen just once. Germline lookup yields CDR1 MNHEY and CDR2 SVGEGT. The ends were cut back, 5 bases at V and 0 bases at J, with 10 bases in the middle. The CDR3 has 14 amino acids. Time point defined: sample taken at primary tumor resection. Unsorted samples of tumor, nontumor lung or frozen PBMC had their whole RNA sequenced. The donors comprised approximately 72 untreated early-stage non-small cell lung cancer patients. The data stem from a study of spatial heterogeneity in lung cancer. Overall study: In the raw reads, each unique TCR and UMI combination was present more than ten times on average.

Study-level points and caveats: Resection saw ubiquitous expanded tumor TCRs appear in blood more than follow-up did.

Sequences were derived from PBMCs, sampled at surgery. The chain has TRBV6-2 or TRBV6-3 and TRBJ1-2; D ambiguous. The sequence derives from a male donor with early-stage non-small cell lung cancer. CDR3 loop: CASSPQVANYGYTF. CDR3 in DNA: TGTGCCAGCAGTCCCCAGGTCGCTAACTATGGCTACACCTTC.